This entry describes one T cell receptor beta chain. The CDR3 has 16 residues. The V gene end was trimmed by 4 bases and the J gene end by 8 bases; junction bases not matched to a gene: 15. The germline gives CDR1 SGHTS, CDR2 YDEGEE. Some clones are missing from TCRdb's copy, which holds only in-frame ones; the method was immunoSEQ multiplex PCR. Of about 81,000 clones listed, roughly 85% are singletons. The data were obtained in a study of T cell responses to AZD1222 COVID-19 vaccine. Material: peripheral blood, obtained 28 days after the second AZD1222 dose. The chain combines TRBV5-8 with TRBJ1-3; 7 nucleotides line up with TRBD1. The receptor was derived from an adult who received the AZD1222 COVID-19 vaccine. DNA of the CDR3: TGTGCCAGCAGCCCGACGGGGACAGATATTCGGGACACCATATATTTT. Amino acid sequence: CASSPTGTDIRDTIYF.